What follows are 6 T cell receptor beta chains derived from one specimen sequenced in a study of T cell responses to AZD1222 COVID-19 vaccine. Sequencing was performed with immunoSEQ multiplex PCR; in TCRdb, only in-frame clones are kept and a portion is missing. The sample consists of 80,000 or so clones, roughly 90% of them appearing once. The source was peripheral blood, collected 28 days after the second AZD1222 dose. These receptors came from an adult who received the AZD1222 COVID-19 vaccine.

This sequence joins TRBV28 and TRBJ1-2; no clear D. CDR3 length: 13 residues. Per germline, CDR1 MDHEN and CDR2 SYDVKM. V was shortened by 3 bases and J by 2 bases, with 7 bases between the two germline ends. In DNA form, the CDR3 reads TGTGCCAGCAGTTTTCCAGAGAACTATGGCTACACCTTC. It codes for CASSFPENYGYTF.

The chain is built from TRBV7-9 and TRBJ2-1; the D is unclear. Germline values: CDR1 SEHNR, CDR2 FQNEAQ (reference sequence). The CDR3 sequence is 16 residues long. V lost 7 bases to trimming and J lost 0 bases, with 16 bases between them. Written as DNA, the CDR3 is TGTGCCAGCACCTCAAGGACCGATGGCTCCTACAATGAGCAGTTCTTC. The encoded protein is CASTSRTDGSYNEQFF. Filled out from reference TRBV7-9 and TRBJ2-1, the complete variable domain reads DTGVSQNPRHKITKRGQNVTFRCDPISEHNRLYWYRQTLGQGPEFLTYFQNEAQLEKSRLLSDRFSAERPKGSFSTLEIQRTEQGDSAMYLCASTSRTDGSYNEQFFGPGTRLTVL.

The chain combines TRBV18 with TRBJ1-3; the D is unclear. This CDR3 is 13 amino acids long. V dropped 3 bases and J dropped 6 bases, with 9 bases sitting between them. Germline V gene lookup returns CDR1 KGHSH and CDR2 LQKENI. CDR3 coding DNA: TGTGCCAGCTCACCGACGATGTTAAACACCATATATTTT. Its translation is CASSPTMLNTIYF.

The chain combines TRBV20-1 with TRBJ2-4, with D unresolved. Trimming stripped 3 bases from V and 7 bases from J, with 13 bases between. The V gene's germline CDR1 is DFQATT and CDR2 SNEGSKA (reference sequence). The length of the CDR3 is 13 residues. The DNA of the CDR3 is TGCAGTGCTAGTGGCCCCCTGGGGAACATTCAGTACTTC. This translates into CSASGPLGNIQYF.

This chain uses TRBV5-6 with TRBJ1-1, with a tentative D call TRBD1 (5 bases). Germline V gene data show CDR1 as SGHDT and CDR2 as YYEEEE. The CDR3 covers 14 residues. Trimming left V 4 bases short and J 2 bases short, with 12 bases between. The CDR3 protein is CASSDDSYNTEAFF. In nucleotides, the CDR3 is TGTGCCAGCAGCGACGACAGCTACAACACTGAAGCTTTCTTT.

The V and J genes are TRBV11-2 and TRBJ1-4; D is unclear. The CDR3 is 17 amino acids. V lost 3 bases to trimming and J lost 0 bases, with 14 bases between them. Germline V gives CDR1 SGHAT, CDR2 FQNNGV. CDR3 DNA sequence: TGTGCCAGCAGCTTTATCGGCAGGCGCTCAACTAATGAAAAACTGTTTTTT. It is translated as CASSFIGRRSTNEKLFF. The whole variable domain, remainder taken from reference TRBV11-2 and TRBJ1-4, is EAGVAQSPRYKIIEKRQSVAFWCNPISGHATLYWYQQILGQGPKLLIQFQNNGVVDDSQLPKDRFSAERLKGVDSTLKIQPAKLEDSAVYLCASSFIGRRSTNEKLFFGSGTQLSVL.